The rows below give T cell receptor beta chains drawn from one sample of a study of cytomegalovirus exposure and HLA in healthy donors. Assay: immunoSEQ multiplex PCR; the TCRdb copy retains only in-frame clones and omits some. This sample has roughly 190,000 clones, with 81% found just once. Input material: PBMCs. The receptors here all came from a man younger than 35 in good health and CMV-seronegative. The CDR3 runs from the conserved cysteine through the conserved F or W. A D gene is named only where the DNA matches it firmly. Clone size is shown for a subset of rows, as once, few, many or a class of expanded clone.

j_gene: TRBJ1-1; d_gene: TRBD1; v_gene: TRBV18; abundance: -; CDR3aa: CASSPMTGVNTEAFF; CDR3nt: TGTGCCAGCTCACCAATGACAGGGGTGAACACTGAAGCTTTCTTT
j_gene: TRBJ1-1; d_gene: -; v_gene: TRBV5-1; abundance: -; CDR3aa: CASSLAQGGNTEAFF; CDR3nt: TGCGCCAGCAGCTTGGCCCAAGGCGGGAACACTGAAGCTTTCTTT
j_gene: TRBJ1-1; d_gene: TRBD1; v_gene: TRBV7-3; abundance: -; CDR3aa: CASSPTGTGGTEAFF; CDR3nt: TGTGCCAGCAGCCCCACCGGGACAGGGGGGACTGAAGCTTTCTTT
j_gene: TRBJ1-5; d_gene: -; v_gene: TRBV7-2; abundance: -; CDR3aa: CASSVQGVQPQHF; CDR3nt: TGTGCCAGCAGCGTACAGGGTGTCCAGCCCCAGCATTTT
j_gene: TRBJ2-2; d_gene: TRBD2; v_gene: TRBV7-9; abundance: -; CDR3aa: CSSSFTSGRTGELFF; CDR3nt: TGTTCCAGCAGCTTCACTAGCGGGAGGACCGGGGAGCTGTTTTTT
j_gene: TRBJ1-2; d_gene: -; v_gene: TRBV27; abundance: once; CDR3aa: CASSLGSRGNGYGYTF; CDR3nt: TGTGCCAGCAGTTTAGGGTCGAGGGGGAATGGGTATGGCTACACCTTC
j_gene: TRBJ1-1; d_gene: -; v_gene: TRBV9; abundance: few; CDR3aa: CASSAQGTEAFF; CDR3nt: TGTGCCAGCAGTGCCCAGGGCACTGAAGCTTTCTTT
j_gene: TRBJ2-2; d_gene: TRBD2; v_gene: TRBV4-1; abundance: once; CDR3aa: CASSPAGAHTGELFF; CDR3nt: TGCGCCAGCAGCCCAGCGGGGGCTCACACCGGGGAGCTGTTTTTT
j_gene: TRBJ2-2; d_gene: TRBD1; v_gene: TRBV5-5; abundance: -; CDR3aa: CASSWTGTGELFF; CDR3nt: TGTGCCAGCAGCTGGACAGGGACCGGGGAGCTGTTTTTT
j_gene: TRBJ2-7; d_gene: -; v_gene: TRBV4-3; abundance: -; CDR3aa: CASSQDQDSIYEQYF; CDR3nt: TGCGCCAGCAGCCAAGATCAGGACTCCATTTACGAGCAGTACTTC
j_gene: TRBJ2-7; d_gene: TRBD1; v_gene: TRBV11-2; abundance: -; CDR3aa: CASSLEPRDRASSYEQYF; CDR3nt: TGTGCCAGCAGCTTAGAGCCACGAGACAGGGCTAGCTCCTACGAGCAGTACTTC
j_gene: TRBJ2-7; d_gene: -; v_gene: TRBV27; abundance: -; CDR3aa: CASSLGAGPNYEQYF; CDR3nt: TGTGCCAGCAGTTTAGGGGCGGGACCCAATTACGAGCAGTACTTC
j_gene: TRBJ1-2; d_gene: TRBD1; v_gene: TRBV7-9; abundance: medium-sized; CDR3aa: CASKGPGDSRYGYTF; CDR3nt: TGTGCCAGCAAGGGCCCCGGGGACAGTAGATATGGCTACACCTTC
j_gene: TRBJ2-7; d_gene: -; v_gene: TRBV25-1; abundance: -; CDR3aa: CASSEAGSSYEQYF; CDR3nt: TGTGCCAGCAGTGAGGCAGGGTCCTCCTACGAGCAGTACTTC
j_gene: TRBJ2-4; d_gene: -; v_gene: TRBV9; abundance: -; CDR3aa: CASSGQGANDIQYF; CDR3nt: TGTGCCAGCAGCGGGCAGGGTGCGAACGACATTCAGTACTTC
j_gene: TRBJ1-6; d_gene: -; v_gene: TRBV18; abundance: -; CDR3aa: CASSPGRSLSNSPLHF; CDR3nt: TGTGCCAGCTCACCGGGGAGGAGTCTGAGCAATTCACCCCTCCACTTT
j_gene: TRBJ2-1; d_gene: -; v_gene: TRBV7-9; abundance: -; CDR3aa: CASSSPRGSGQFF; CDR3nt: TGTGCCAGCAGCTCCCCCAGAGGTAGTGGGCAGTTCTTC
j_gene: TRBJ2-1; d_gene: -; v_gene: TRBV2; abundance: -; CDR3aa: CASSGLGYEQFF; CDR3nt: TGTGCCAGCAGTGGGCTAGGATATGAGCAGTTCTTC
j_gene: TRBJ2-2; d_gene: -; v_gene: TRBV7-8; abundance: once; CDR3aa: CASSPRGSRMNTGELFF; CDR3nt: TGTGCCAGCAGCCCAAGGGGCAGCCGAATGAACACCGGGGAGCTGTTTTTT
j_gene: TRBJ2-1; d_gene: TRBD2; v_gene: TRBV4-2; abundance: -; CDR3aa: CASSQDLWLAGGYNEQFF; CDR3nt: TGTGCCAGCAGCCAAGATTTATGGCTAGCGGGCGGCTACAATGAGCAGTTCTTC
j_gene: TRBJ2-1; d_gene: TRBD2; v_gene: TRBV29-1; abundance: -; CDR3aa: CSVEGLAGVNEQFF; CDR3nt: TGCAGCGTTGAAGGACTAGCGGGAGTTAATGAGCAGTTCTTC
j_gene: TRBJ1-1; d_gene: -; v_gene: TRBV7-9; abundance: -; CDR3aa: CASSLGQGFTEAFF; CDR3nt: TGTGCCAGCAGCTTAGGGCAGGGATTCACTGAAGCTTTCTTT
j_gene: TRBJ1-1; d_gene: TRBD1; v_gene: TRBV7-2; abundance: -; CDR3aa: CASSSRTGVNTEAFF; CDR3nt: TGTGCCAGCAGCTCCAGGACAGGGGTGAACACTGAAGCTTTCTTT